These 2 T cell receptor beta chains were all obtained from the same sample, sequenced in a study of post-analysis software for immune sequencing data. Overall study findings and caveats: Four to six TRBV segments (TRBV5-6, TRBV5-1 and TRBV20-1 among them) occurred more frequently in patients than in controls.

These receptors have no identified antigens. Libraries were made from TCR beta cDNA, and they carried unique molecular identifiers. TCRdb recomputed calls from the PCR reads with MiXCR, one row per CDR3 protein. The sample yields roughly 200,000 distinct CDR3 sequences, 29% seen once. Sequencing used blood. These receptors were collected from a girl aged 2-17 years with multiple sclerosis.

CDR3 sequence reads: CASSALRADDSPLHF. Written as DNA, the CDR3 is TGCGCCAGCAGCGCCCTCCGTGCGGACGATTCACCCCTCCACTTT. The V and J genes are TRBV5-1 and TRBJ1-6; the D is unclear. Germline CDR1 reads SGHRS; CDR2 reads YFSETQ. V was trimmed by 4 bases and J by 8 bases, leaving 16 bases between them. CDR3 length: 15 residues.

A single count supports this clonotype. At one boundary the junction diverges from the germline segment, which might be a read error. V gene TRBV7-8 combines with J gene TRBJ2-5, with D maybe TRBD1 (5 bases). This CDR3 region has 12 residues. In germline, CDR1 is SGHVS, CDR2 FQNEAQ. The CDR3 protein is CTSSLRGAEQYF. The CDR3 DNA reads as TGTACCAGCAGCTTAAGGGGCGCTGAGCAGTACTTC.